This T cell receptor (beta chain) stems from a study of OX40 agonist ivuxolimab in advanced cancers. Study background: Cancers in dose escalation were hepatocellular, melanoma, renal cell and head and neck.

CDR3 size: 15 residues. V lost 10 bases to trimming and J lost 0 bases; unmatched junction nucleotides: 9. Germline CDR1 is MNHEY and CDR2 is SVGAGI. The protocol was immunoSEQ multiplex PCR, while the TCRdb copy is restricted to in-frame clones and leaves out a portion. The sample yields tens of thousands of clones, approximately 90% seen once. The chain has TRBV6-5 and TRBJ1-5, with 7 bases lining up with TRBD1. The sample here was CD4+ or CD8+ T cells sorted from blood, taken in a trial of the OX40 agonist ivuxolimab. The sequence derives from an adult with an advanced solid tumor such as melanoma, head and neck, liver or kidney cancer. The CDR3 DNA is TGTGCCACCCGAGAAGGGGGCAATAGCAATCAGCCCCAGCATTTT. This codes for CATREGGNSNQPQHF.